The 7 T cell receptor beta chains reported below all come from one sample, sequenced in a study of T-cell memory formation after mild COVID-19. TCRdb itself ran the 5' RACE reads through MiXCR, one entry per CDR3 protein. The table includes under 700,000 distinct CDR3 sequences, just over 20% detected once. The sequenced sample was PBMCs or a T cell subset sorted from them (not recorded which). All receptors derive from an adult woman who had mild COVID-19 (a few samples of this study predate the infection). Cell type and time point are not known.

This clonotype has a handful of counts. The chain is built from TRBV7-6 and TRBJ1-2; unclear D gene. The V gene lost 5 bases and the J gene lost 2 bases, with 9 bases spanning the gap. From germline, CDR1 is SGHVS and CDR2 FNYEAQ. The CDR3 loop spans 13 amino acids. CDR3 region: CASSPVRNYGYTF. The CDR3 coding sequence is TGTGCCAGCAGCCCCGTTAGGAACTATGGCTACACCTTC.

This sequence joins TRBV20-1 and TRBJ2-7, with 8 nucleotides matching TRBD2. CDR1 is DFQATT, CDR2 SNEGSKA, per germline (reference sequence). This CDR3 has 13 residues. The CDR3 bases are TGCAGCTGGGGTAGCGGGACCGTTTACGAGCAGTACTTC. This gives the protein CSWGSGTVYEQYF.

The rearrangement links TRBV30 to TRBJ1-1; TRBD1 is a possible D gene (5 bases). Per the germline V gene, CDR1 is GTSNPN and CDR2 is SVGIG (reference sequence). CDR3 length: 14 residues. V lost 2 bases, J lost 3 bases, and 13 bases lay in between. For the CDR3, the DNA is TGTGCCTGGAGTTTAAGATTGGGGGACACTGAAGCTTTCTTT. It is translated as CAWSLRLGDTEAFF.

This sequence joins TRBV13 and TRBJ2-1; D is unresolved. Germline lookup yields CDR1 PRHDT and CDR2 FYEKMQ (reference sequence). CDR3 size: 14 residues. V was shortened by 2 bases and J by 7 bases, with 12 bases between the two germline ends. CDR3 DNA sequence: TGTGCCAGCAGCTTAACGATGTTGCGGAATGAGCAGTTCTTC. This encodes CASSLTMLRNEQFF.

This clonotype has just a few counts. The chain employs TRBV7-6 and TRBJ2-5; D call uncertain. Germline CDR1 and CDR2: SGHVS and FNYEAQ. Between the trimmed V and J ends, which lost 5 bases and 0 bases, there was a span of 10 bases. The CDR3 totals 14 residues. CDR3 bases: TGTGCCAGCAGCAACCCAGACTACCAAGAGACCCAGTACTTC. Protein product: CASSNPDYQETQYF.

The sample holds a few counts of this clonotype. This chain uses TRBV18 with TRBJ2-1; D not resolved. The germline V and J ends were trimmed by 1 base and 6 bases, with 13 bases remaining between them. The length of the CDR3 is 15 residues. CDR1 KGHSH and CDR2 LQKENI come from the germline V gene. CDR3 loop: CASSPQNTLGNEQFF. The DNA of the CDR3 is TGTGCCAGCTCACCACAGAACACGCTGGGCAATGAGCAGTTCTTC.

The sample holds a few counts of this clonotype. This chain links TRBV18 with TRBJ2-3, with D maybe TRBD1 (5 bases). Trimming stripped 8 bases from V and 4 bases from J, with 10 bases between. Germline V gene sequence: CDR1 KGHSH, CDR2 LQKENI. The CDR3 extends over 12 amino acids. In nucleotides, the CDR3 is TGTGCCAGCCACCAGGGTCCAGATACGCAGTATTTT. Translation gives CASHQGPDTQYF. The whole variable domain, filled in from reference TRBV18 and TRBJ2-3, reads NAGVMQNPRHLVRRRGQEARLRCSPMKGHSHVYWYRQLPEEGLKFMVYLQKENIIDESGMPKERFSAEFPKEGPSILRIQQVVRGDSAAYFCASHQGPDTQYFGPGTRLTVL.